The 8 T cell receptor beta chains below all came from one sample that was sequenced in a study of blood T cell repertoires in COVID-19 (TCRdb year 2020). Library preparation used the immunoSEQ multiplex PCR assay. The source is immuneACCESS, and TCRdb retained only in-frame sequences with V and J called. Part of the clones is not carried over; for the studies checked, unresolved V genes explain less than half of this, and the remainder is unexplained. The sample yields 150,000 or so clones; 70% to 85% were counted once. More than 2.5% of the sample is held by the ten biggest clonotypes. The source material was peripheral blood. The receptors derive from a woman aged 80 or over with acute or convalescent COVID-19.

This clone has more than one count but fewer than ten. This chain uses TRBV19 with TRBJ1-2, with D possibly matching TRBD1 (6 bases). Per germline, CDR1 LNHDA and CDR2 SQIVND (reference sequence). This CDR3 spans 16 amino acids. V was cut by 7 bases and J by 4 bases, with 22 bases left in between. The CDR3 DNA sequence: TGTGCCAGTATCCCCCGATGGCAGGCCAGGGGCTATGGCTACACCTTC. Encoded protein: CASIPRWQARGYGYTF.

The chain has TRBV2 and TRBJ2-7, with TRBD1 identical over 9 bases. Germline V gives CDR1 SNHLY, CDR2 FYNNEI. V shed 7 bases and J 1 base; nucleotides not matched to a gene: 5. The CDR3 is 14 residues long. CDR3 loop: CASMGDRESYEQYF. DNA of the CDR3: TGTGCCAGCATGGGGGACAGGGAATCCTACGAGCAGTACTTC.

The rearrangement joins TRBV6-2 or TRBV6-3 to TRBJ2-1, with 11 positions matching TRBD1. CDR3 length: 19 amino acids. Germline V lookup: CDR1 MNHEY, CDR2 SVGEGT. V shed 2 bases and J 7 bases; nucleotides not matched to a gene: 16. The CDR3 DNA reads TGTGCCAGCAGTTACGGGTTAGGGCGACCGGGACAGGGGGTAAATGAGCAGTTCTTC. This gives the protein CASSYGLGRPGQGVNEQFF.

This chain joins TRBV11-2 and TRBJ2-1; D gene uncertain. The V and J ends lost 1 base and 9 bases respectively, with 7 bases between them. Germline CDR1 SGHAT, CDR2 FQNNGV. The CDR3 loop spans 12 amino acids. The CDR3 here is CASSLVLAEQFF. The CDR3 DNA is TGTGCCAGCAGCTTAGTTCTGGCTGAGCAGTTCTTC.

This clone was counted between two and nine times. CDR3 loop: CASRLEGLGQPQHF. The CDR3 DNA sequence: TGCGCCAGCAGGCTAGAGGGATTGGGGCAGCCCCAGCATTTT. The chain employs TRBV5-1 and TRBJ1-5; D is unresolved. Germline CDR1 reads SGHRS; CDR2 reads YFSETQ. The ends were cut back, 5 bases at V and 7 bases at J, with 16 bases in the middle. CDR3 size: 14 residues.

The V call is TRBV5-6, the J call TRBJ2-5; unclear D gene. The CDR3 is 13 amino acids. Per germline, CDR1 SGHDT and CDR2 YYEEEE. V was clipped by 1 base and J by 7 bases, with 11 bases between them. The CDR3 protein is CASSLIAARTQYF. DNA for the CDR3: TGTGCCAGCAGCTTGATAGCCGCCCGGACCCAGTACTTC.

V is TRBV11-2 and J is TRBJ1-4; TRBD1 is a possible D gene (5 bases). Germline-derived CDR1 and CDR2 are SGHAT and FQNNGV. Trimming removed 1 base at V and 4 bases at J, with 10 bases between. CDR3 length: 15 residues. DNA of the CDR3: TGTGCCAGCAGCTTAGGACAGACATTTAATGAAAAACTGTTTTTT. It translates to CASSLGQTFNEKLFF.

The chain carries TRBV12-3 or TRBV12-4 and TRBJ2-7, with D unclear. Trimming removed 5 bases from V and 2 bases from J, with 7 bases in between. This CDR3 spans 12 amino acids. The CDR3 protein is CASSPLPYEQYF. The DNA for the CDR3 is TGTGCCAGCAGTCCCCTCCCCTACGAGCAGTACTTC.